These 23 T cell receptor beta chains originate from one sample sequenced in a study of cytomegalovirus exposure and HLA in healthy donors. In the PCR, 60 Vbeta and 13 Jbeta primers were used. Profiled with immunoSEQ multiplex PCR; TCRdb holds only in-frame clones, not every one. The sample shows about 120,000 clones, over 70% of them seen only once. The sequenced material came from PBMCs. These receptors all stem from a woman aged 40 to 49 in good health and CMV-seropositive.

This chain joins TRBV4-3 and TRBJ1-4; D gene unclear. The germline CDR1 and CDR2 sequences are LGHNA and YSLEER. V was shortened by 0 bases and J by 4 bases, with 15 bases between the two germline ends. This CDR3 contains 17 residues. DNA for the CDR3: TGCGCCAGCAGCCAAGAGAGGGATCAGGATATTAATGAAAAACTGTTTTTT. This encodes CASSQERDQDINEKLFF.

This chain links TRBV4-1 with TRBJ1-2; D remains ambiguous. Per the germline V gene, CDR1 is MGHRA and CDR2 is YSYEKL. Deletions cut 2 bases from V and 2 bases from J, with 12 bases between. This CDR3 comprises 15 residues. The CDR3 region is CASSQKRLENYGYTF. The CDR3 nucleotides are TGCGCCAGCAGCCAAAAAAGATTGGAGAACTATGGCTACACCTTC.

The rearrangement joins TRBV21-1 to TRBJ1-1; the table gives TRBD1 as D, unverified against the DNA. TRBV21-1 is shown as a pseudogene. CDR3 size: 16 residues. DNA for the CDR3: TGTGCCAGCAGCTCACAGGGGGCGCAGGGGAACACTGAAGCTTTCTTT. It encodes CASSSQGAQGNTEAFF.

The rearrangement joins TRBV6-5 to TRBJ1-1; the D gene is possibly TRBD1 (5 bases). Germline CDR1 and CDR2: MNHEY and SVGAGI. Trimming cost V 2 bases and J 5 bases, with 15 bases left between them. CDR3 length: 15 amino acids. DNA for the CDR3: TGTGCCAGCAGTTACGGGTTGGTCCAGGGAACTGAAGCTTTCTTT. It is translated as CASSYGLVQGTEAFF.

The V gene is TRBV19, the J gene TRBJ2-2; D is unclear. This CDR3 has 14 amino acids. Germline lookup yields CDR1 LNHDA and CDR2 SQIVND (reference sequence). V gave up 4 bases and J gave up 0 bases, with 6 bases separating them. The CDR3 sequence is CASSTGANTGELFF. CDR3 DNA: TGTGCCAGTAGTACTGGAGCGAACACCGGGGAGCTGTTTTTT. The full variable domain, in which reference TRBV19 and TRBJ2-2 provide the parts outside the CDR3, is DGGITQSPKYLFRKEGQNVTLSCEQNLNHDAMYWYRQDPGQGLRLIYYSQIVNDFQKGDIAEGYSVSREKKESFPLTVTSAQKNPTAFYLCASSTGANTGELFFGEGSRLTVL.

This clone was observed once. This chain links TRBV30 with TRBJ2-7, with 7 bases aligning to TRBD1. CDR1 and CDR2 (germline): GTSNPN, SVGIG (reference sequence). This CDR3 region has 12 residues. With 3 bases clipped from V and 2 bases from J, the junction kept 1 base outside the gene matches. The CDR3 coding sequence is TGTGCCTGGAGAACAGGGGCCTACGAGCAGTACTTC. Translation gives CAWRTGAYEQYF.

This sequence joins TRBV6-6 and TRBJ1-6; 7 bases line up with TRBD1. The CDR3 has 16 residues. Unmatched junction bases numbered 11, after V lost 5 bases and J lost 7 bases. Germline loops: CDR1 MNHNY, CDR2 SVGAGI (reference sequence). The CDR3 protein is CASSPMGQLVNSPLHF. Here the CDR3 DNA reads TGTGCCAGCAGTCCTATGGGACAGCTCGTAAATTCACCCCTCCACTTT.

This clone was recorded a few times. This sequence joins TRBV5-1 and TRBJ2-5; 7 bases map to TRBD1. The CDR3 loop spans 15 amino acids. With V trimmed by 3 bases and J by 1 base, 6 bases remained unmatched. Germline V lookup: CDR1 SGHRS, CDR2 YFSETQ. CDR3 sequence (DNA): TGCGCCAGCAGCTCGTTACAGGGGCCCCAAGAGACCCAGTACTTC. Encoded protein: CASSSLQGPQETQYF.

The V call is TRBV9, the J call TRBJ2-1; TRBD2 matches 13 bases. CDR1 is SGDLS, CDR2 YYNGEE, per germline. The CDR3 length is 16 residues. J was trimmed by 8 bases and V by 0 bases; bases with no gene match: 5. CDR3 amino acids: CASSVAGLAGQDEQFF. CDR3 bases: TGTGCCAGCAGCGTAGCGGGACTAGCGGGGCAGGATGAGCAGTTCTTC.

The CDR3 loop is CASSQDPGDSGNTIYF. CDR3 coding DNA: TGCGCCAGCAGCCAAGATCCGGGGGACTCTGGAAACACCATATATTTT. The J gene is TRBJ1-3, the V gene TRBV4-1; D possibly corresponds to TRBD1 (5 bases). The V end lost 0 bases, the J end lost 0 bases, and 9 bases lay between the germline ends. Germline V gene sequence: CDR1 MGHRA, CDR2 YSYEKL. CDR3 length: 16 amino acids.

This clone was counted only a few times. The V call is TRBV7-2, the J call TRBJ1-5; perhaps TRBD1 as D (5 bases). V lost 5 bases and J 2 bases, leaving 10 bases between the germline ends. The CDR3 length is 14 residues. Germline V lookup: CDR1 SGHTA, CDR2 FQGNSA. DNA of the CDR3: TGTGCCAGCAGCCGGACAATTGGCAATCAGCCCCAGCATTTT. Residues: CASSRTIGNQPQHF.

There are a few counts of this clone. This sequence joins TRBV25-1 and TRBJ2-3; maybe TRBD2 (6 bases). Trimming removed 2 bases at V and 5 bases at J, with 11 bases between. The CDR3 totals 14 residues. Germline V lookup: CDR1 MGHDK, CDR2 SYGVNS. The CDR3 DNA follows: TGTGCCAGCAGTGAAGGAGGGGCCCTAGATACGCAGTATTTT. Translating it yields CASSEGGALDTQYF.

This clone occurred once. V usage is TRBV9 and J usage is TRBJ1-5, with 9 bases identical to TRBD1. This CDR3 has 15 residues. The V and J ends lost 4 bases and 3 bases, in that order; junction bases with no gene match: 5. Germline-derived CDR1 and CDR2 are SGDLS and YYNGEE. This chain's CDR3 is CASSSGQGYNQPQHF. The CDR3 nucleotides are TGTGCCAGCAGCTCGGGACAGGGTTACAATCAGCCCCAGCATTTT.

This chain joins TRBV4-3 and TRBJ2-2, with a weak D call TRBD1 (7 bases). Germline V gene sequence: CDR1 LGHNA, CDR2 YSLEER. The CDR3 is 16 amino acids. V was clipped by 0 bases and J by 9 bases, with 17 bases between them. CDR3 sequence (DNA): TGCGCCAGCAGCCAAGATTCCGGCCAGGGGGGACGGGAGCTGTTTTTT. Its protein product is CASSQDSGQGGRELFF.

This clone was recorded only once. The chain carries TRBV15 and TRBJ1-1, with 7 bases aligning to TRBD1. The J segment lost 5 bases and the V segment lost 3 bases, leaving 18 bases of the junction unmatched. The CDR3 length is 18 residues. Germline V lookup: CDR1 LNHNV, CDR2 YYDKDF (reference sequence). The CDR3 reads CATSSQRGTVAGRTEAFF. The CDR3 DNA follows: TGTGCCACCAGCAGCCAGCGCGGGACAGTGGCGGGAAGGACTGAAGCTTTCTTT.

This rearrangement joins TRBV19 to TRBJ2-1, with TRBD2 matching over 10 bases. V was pared by 3 bases and J by 3 bases, with 8 bases of the junction left unmatched. Germline values: CDR1 LNHDA, CDR2 SQIVND (reference sequence). This CDR3 comprises 17 residues. The CDR3 loop reads CASSIPTSGDLYNEQFF. Here the CDR3 DNA reads TGTGCCAGTAGTATCCCAACTAGCGGGGACCTCTACAATGAGCAGTTCTTC.

The chain links TRBV30 to TRBJ2-3, with TRBD2 as a possible D gene (5 bases). Germline V gene sequence: CDR1 GTSNPN, CDR2 SVGIG (reference sequence). V lost 5 bases and J 0 bases, leaving 9 bases between the germline ends. This CDR3 has 13 residues. This CDR3 is CAWGLGSTDTQYF. The CDR3, as DNA: TGTGCCTGGGGACTGGGAAGCACAGATACGCAGTATTTT.

The chain links TRBV6-1 to TRBJ1-2; D is possibly TRBD1 (5 bases). CDR1 and CDR2 (germline): MNHNS, SASEGT. The V end was cut by 2 bases, the J end by 4 bases, with 14 bases between. There are 15 residues in the CDR3. The CDR3 region is CASSEMAGGSYGYTF. DNA of the CDR3: TGTGCCAGCAGTGAAATGGCCGGGGGAAGCTATGGCTACACCTTC.

The genes are TRBV6-5 and TRBJ2-7, with a weak D call TRBD1 (6 bases). V was pared by 2 bases and J by 2 bases, with 13 bases between. The CDR3 is made up of 15 amino acids. Germline V gives CDR1 MNHEY, CDR2 SVGAGI. CDR3 protein: CASSYTRDTTYEQYF. The CDR3 nucleotides are TGTGCCAGCAGTTACACCCGGGACACCACCTACGAGCAGTACTTC.

V gene TRBV6-1 combines with J gene TRBJ1-5; D possibly corresponds to TRBD1 (5 bases). V lost 1 base and J lost 7, with 11 bases in between. The CDR3 runs 14 residues. Germline CDR1 reads MNHNS; CDR2 reads SASEGT. The CDR3 nucleotides read TGTGCCAGCAGTGAAGGGGGCCATCTCCAGCCCCAGCATTTT. Protein product: CASSEGGHLQPQHF.

The sample holds a few counts of this clone. This chain links TRBV4-1 with TRBJ2-1, with 8 bases identical to TRBD1. V trimming: 2 bases; J trimming: 3 bases; junction bases outside the gene matches: 3. The CDR3 spans 15 residues. Germline V gene sequence: CDR1 MGHRA, CDR2 YSYEKL. The DNA for the CDR3 is TGCGCCAGCAGCCAACAGGGGGCCAACTACAATGAGCAGTTCTTC. Translating gives CASSQQGANYNEQFF.

This chain's CDR3 is CASTRGGSEPYGYTF. In DNA, the CDR3 is TGTGCCAGCACCCGCGGCGGCTCGGAACCCTATGGCTACACCTTC. The chain employs TRBV28 and TRBJ1-2, with D hard to call. CDR3 length equals 15 residues. Trimming took 7 bases from V and 4 from J, leaving 19 bases between them. The germline V gene encodes CDR1 MDHEN and CDR2 SYDVKM.

The V and J genes are TRBV10-3 and TRBJ2-7, with 7 bases matching TRBD2. The CDR3 runs 14 residues. Germline assignment: CDR1 ENHRY and CDR2 SYGVKD. V shed 2 bases and J 6 bases; nucleotides not matched to a gene: 7. The CDR3 sequence is CAISEAGGGSEQYF. The CDR3 DNA follows: TGTGCCATCAGTGAGGCCGGGGGAGGGTCCGAGCAGTACTTC.